These 28 T cell receptor beta chains were all obtained from the same sample, sequenced in a study of cytomegalovirus exposure and HLA in healthy donors. The PCR used 60 Vbeta and 13 Jbeta primers. The method was immunoSEQ multiplex PCR; TCRdb's version includes in-frame clones alone and lacks a portion of them. The sample consists of roughly 130,000 clones, nearly 90% of them appearing once. The specimen was PBMCs. These receptors all come from a woman aged 40 to 55 in good health and CMV-seronegative.

V is TRBV13 and J is TRBJ2-5; the D gene is possibly TRBD1 (6 bases). The germline V gene has CDR1 PRHDT and CDR2 FYEKMQ (reference sequence). This CDR3 is built from 15 residues. Trimming shortened V by 0 bases and J by 0 bases, and 8 bases separated the two germline ends. DNA for the CDR3: TGTGCCAGCAGCTTAGGAGGGACATACCAAGAGACCCAGTACTTC. Residues: CASSLGGTYQETQYF.

The gene calls are TRBV5-4 and TRBJ2-1; 13 bases are shared with TRBD2. The CDR3 contains 15 residues. Germline loops: CDR1 SGHNT, CDR2 YYREEE (reference sequence). Trimming at V came to 4 bases and at J to 9 bases, leaving 7 bases not matched to a gene. DNA of the CDR3: TGTGCCAGCAGCCGCGGACTAGCGGGAGTGGGTGAGCAGTTCTTC. Translated, it gives CASSRGLAGVGEQFF.

Comments on this clone: One end of the junction varies from germline; a read error may be responsible. V and J are TRBV7-9 and TRBJ2-5, with D perhaps TRBD1 (7 bases). The CDR3 is made up of 12 amino acids. Germline loops: CDR1 SEHNR, CDR2 FQNEAQ (reference sequence). CDR3 residues: CSSGAQGGTQYF. CDR3 nucleotide sequence: TGTTCCAGTGGGGCCCAGGGGGGGACCCAGTACTTC. The variable domain in full, with the rest retrieved from reference TRBV7-9 and TRBJ2-5, is DTGVSQNPRHKITKRGQNVTFRCDPISEHNRLYWYRQTLGQGPEFLTYFQNEAQLEKSRLLSDRFSAERPKGSFSTLEIQRTEQGDSAMYLCSSGAQGGTQYFGPGTRLLVL.

Details on this clone: At one end the junction does not follow the germline gene, possibly because of a read error. This chain uses TRBV7-9 with TRBJ2-2; D is ambiguous. Germline V lookup: CDR1 SEHNR, CDR2 FQNEAQ (reference sequence). This CDR3 spans 13 amino acids. The chain's CDR3 is CSSTHKNTGELFF. The CDR3 nucleotides are TGTTCCAGCACCCACAAGAACACCGGGGAGCTGTTTTTT.

The chain recombines TRBV5-8 with TRBJ2-3; D is perhaps TRBD2 (6 bases). The CDR3 length is 16 residues. Germline lookup yields CDR1 SGHTS and CDR2 YDEGEE. Deletions cut 0 bases from V and 0 bases from J, with 11 bases between. The CDR3 sequence is CASSLERGASTDTQYF. The CDR3 DNA sequence: TGTGCCAGCAGCTTGGAACGCGGGGCAAGCACAGATACGCAGTATTTT.

This clone occurred once. This rearrangement joins TRBV4-2 to TRBJ1-2; weak D call: TRBD1 (5 bases). The CDR3 totals 16 residues. The V end was cut by 1 base, the J end by 3 bases, with 15 bases between. In germline, CDR1 is LGHNA, CDR2 YNFKEQ. CDR3 nucleotide sequence: TGTGCCAGCAGCCAAGCTATCGGAACGGGGGACTATGGCTACACCTTC. This gives the protein CASSQAIGTGDYGYTF.

This clone was counted a few times. The chain couples TRBV4-1 to TRBJ1-2, with D possibly being TRBD1 (6 bases). The V end was cut by 3 bases, the J end by 3 bases, with 11 bases between. CDR3 size: 14 residues. Germline-derived CDR1 and CDR2 are MGHRA and YSYEKL. DNA of the CDR3: TGCGCCAGCAGCCATCCAGGGGCCCACTATGGCTACACCTTC. It yields the protein CASSHPGAHYGYTF.

In DNA form, the CDR3 reads TGTGCCAGCAGTTTATCGAGCGGGAACTCCTACGAGCAGTACTTC. It yields the protein CASSLSSGNSYEQYF. The gene calls are TRBV27 and TRBJ2-7; 7 positions agree with TRBD2. V lost 0 bases and J lost 0; bases outside the gene matches: 2. CDR3 length equals 15 residues. Germline V lookup: CDR1 MNHEY, CDR2 SMNVEV (reference sequence).

This clone was seen only a few times. The chain recombines TRBV6-1 with TRBJ1-5, with D perhaps TRBD1 (5 bases). Germline V CDR1 and CDR2: MNHNS, SASEGT. The V gene lost 2 bases and the J gene lost 7 bases, with 15 bases spanning the gap. CDR3 length: 15 amino acids. CDR3: CASSEFLTQGQPQHF. CDR3 in DNA: TGTGCCAGCAGTGAATTTTTGACTCAGGGACAGCCCCAGCATTTT.

The rearrangement uses TRBV4-1 and TRBJ2-5; D is ambiguous. From germline, CDR1 is MGHRA and CDR2 YSYEKL. There are 12 residues in the CDR3. V lost 3 bases to trimming and J lost 5 bases, with 7 bases between them. CDR3 sequence (DNA): TGCGCCAGCAGCCAGGCCTCGGAGACCCAGTACTTC. Protein: CASSQASETQYF.

This chain connects TRBV27 to TRBJ2-7; perhaps TRBD2 as D (6 bases). The germline CDR1 and CDR2 sequences are MNHEY and SMNVEV (reference sequence). The CDR3 has 15 residues. Deletions cut 1 base from V and 2 bases from J, with 12 bases between. CDR3 in amino acids: CASSLLGGIPYEQYF. DNA for the CDR3: TGTGCCAGCAGTTTATTGGGCGGGATACCCTACGAGCAGTACTTC.

In its sample, this clone was seen a few times. V gene TRBV10-3 combines with J gene TRBJ1-3; 7 bases are shared with TRBD1. Per germline, CDR1 ENHRY and CDR2 SYGVKD. J was trimmed by 4 bases and V by 6 bases; bases with no gene match: 6. The CDR3 loop spans 14 amino acids. CDR3 residues: CAIRGDRAGNTIYF. The CDR3 nucleotides are TGTGCCATCAGAGGCGACAGGGCGGGAAACACCATATATTTT.

This clone showed up just once. The chain employs TRBV5-1 and TRBJ2-5; possibly TRBD2 for D (7 bases). The CDR3 is made up of 15 amino acids. The germline CDR1 and CDR2 sequences are SGHRS and YFSETQ. V was cut by 1 base and J by 6 bases, with 16 bases left in between. DNA for the CDR3: TGCGCCAGCAGCTTGATACAGGCGGGGGCAAAGACCCAGTACTTC. The encoded protein is CASSLIQAGAKTQYF.

The chain recombines TRBV5-1 with TRBJ1-1, with 11 bases that match TRBD1. Unmatched junction bases numbered 4, after V lost 0 bases and J lost 6 bases. The CDR3 contains 15 residues. The germline V gene has CDR1 SGHRS and CDR2 YFSETQ. The DNA of the CDR3 is TGCGCCAGCAGCTTGGAGGGACAGGGGGGAGCTGAAGCTTTCTTT. Translated: CASSLEGQGGAEAFF. Looking up the rest from reference TRBV5-1 and TRBJ1-1 gives the full variable domain: KAGVTQTPRYLIKTRGQQVTLSCSPISGHRSVSWYQQTPGQGLQFLFEYFSETQRNKGNFPGRFSGRQFSNSRSEMNVSTLELGDSALYLCASSLEGQGGAEAFFGQGTRLTVV.

The chain carries TRBV5-1 and TRBJ2-1, with 8 bases matching TRBD2. CDR1 is SGHRS and CDR2 is YFSETQ in the germline V gene. J gave up 5 bases and V 4 bases, and 5 bases lay outside the gene matches. This CDR3 region has 14 residues. The chain's CDR3 is CASSTGLADNEQFF. DNA of the CDR3: TGCGCCAGCAGCACCGGACTAGCCGACAATGAGCAGTTCTTC. Combining the CDR3 with reference TRBV5-1 and TRBJ2-1 gives the whole variable domain KAGVTQTPRYLIKTRGQQVTLSCSPISGHRSVSWYQQTPGQGLQFLFEYFSETQRNKGNFPGRFSGRQFSNSRSEMNVSTLELGDSALYLCASSTGLADNEQFFGPGTRLTVL.

The V call is TRBV6-6, the J call TRBJ1-3, with a possible D match to TRBD1 (6 bases). CDR1 and CDR2 (germline): MNHNY, SVGAGI (reference sequence). Between the trimmed V and J ends, which lost 6 bases and 0 bases, there was a span of 9 bases. The CDR3 extends over 14 amino acids. CDR3 sequence reads: CASRTGNSGNTIYF. DNA for the CDR3: TGTGCCAGCAGGACAGGAAACTCTGGAAACACCATATATTTT.

Details on this clone: The junction departs from the called germline gene at one end, perhaps through a read error. The chain employs TRBV7-9 and TRBJ2-5; D might be TRBD1 (5 bases). The CDR3 consists of 15 residues. The germline gives CDR1 SEHNR, CDR2 FQNEAQ (reference sequence). The CDR3 sequence: CSSSFPQGLGETQYF. The CDR3 DNA follows: TGTTCCAGCAGCTTTCCTCAGGGCCTGGGAGAGACCCAGTACTTC.

As regards this clone: This specimen includes other DNA sequences encoding the same CDR3. The J gene is TRBJ2-3, the V gene TRBV6-1, with a weak D call TRBD2 (6 bases). CDR1 and CDR2 (germline): MNHNS, SASEGT. Trimming stripped 2 bases from V and 2 bases from J, with 11 bases between. The CDR3 spans 15 residues. CDR3 loop: CASSEPGASTDTQYF. The DNA for the CDR3 is TGTGCCAGCAGTGAACCGGGAGCGTCCACAGATACGCAGTATTTT.

V usage is TRBV7-6 and J usage is TRBJ1-1, with D possibly being TRBD1 (6 bases). This CDR3 comprises 15 residues. CDR1 is SGHVS, CDR2 FNYEAQ, per germline. The germline V and J ends were trimmed by 5 bases and 1 base, with 14 bases remaining between them. The CDR3 spells CASSQQGLSNTEAFF. CDR3 nucleotides: TGTGCCAGCAGCCAACAGGGTCTATCGAACACTGAAGCTTTCTTT.

The gene calls are TRBV12-2 and TRBJ2-5; whether TRBD1, the table's D call, matches the DNA was not checked. TRBV12-2 is a pseudogene locus. The CDR3 spans 16 residues. CDR3 in amino acids: CASRSGQGGSQETQYF. The CDR3 DNA is TGTGCAAGTCGCTCGGGACAGGGGGGCTCCCAAGAGACCCAGTACTTC.

The CDR3 loop reads CASRRLAGEREQFF. CDR3 sequence (DNA): TGTGCCAGCCGGAGACTAGCGGGAGAACGTGAGCAGTTCTTC. The chain is built from TRBV27 and TRBJ2-1; 12 nucleotides align to TRBD2. The length of the CDR3 is 14 residues. Unmatched junction bases numbered 8, after V lost 8 bases and J lost 9 bases. The germline V gene has CDR1 MNHEY and CDR2 SMNVEV (reference sequence).

The chain uses TRBV10-1 and TRBJ2-7; 7 bases are a match to TRBD2. Trimming cost V 3 bases and J 7 bases; bases outside gene matches: 9. The CDR3 is 14 amino acids. The germline gives CDR1 WNHNN, CDR2 SYGVQD (reference sequence). The CDR3 sequence is CASSDVGGEGEQYF. The DNA for the CDR3 is TGCGCCAGCAGTGATGTCGGAGGGGAGGGGGAGCAGTACTTC.

The J gene is TRBJ2-7, the V gene TRBV7-2, with D perhaps TRBD1 (6 bases). Trimming removed 4 bases from V and 1 base from J, with 26 bases in between. Per the germline V gene, CDR1 is SGHTA and CDR2 is FQGNSA. CDR3 length: 19 amino acids. The CDR3 bases are TGTGCCAGCAGCTCCCCCAGAATCGCGGGTGGACAGAAATCCTACGAGCAGTACTTC. It translates to CASSSPRIAGGQKSYEQYF.

The chain is built from TRBV6-5 and TRBJ2-7; a possible D gene is TRBD2 (5 bases). Deletions cut 6 bases from V and 3 bases from J, with 15 bases between. The germline V gene encodes CDR1 MNHEY and CDR2 SVGAGI. This CDR3 is built from 14 residues. Written as DNA, the CDR3 is TGTGCCAGCAGCCACGCCCTAGCAGTCTACGAGCAGTACTTC. Translation: CASSHALAVYEQYF.

The chain carries TRBV5-5 and TRBJ1-1; D unresolved. The CDR3 spans 12 residues. In germline, CDR1 is SGHKS, CDR2 YYEKEE (reference sequence). V lost 4 bases to trimming and J lost 4 bases, with 8 bases between them. This chain's CDR3 is CASSPQVTEAFF. CDR3 coding DNA: TGTGCCAGCAGCCCTCAGGTCACTGAAGCTTTCTTT.

The rearrangement joins TRBV4-2 to TRBJ1-1, with 11 bases identical to TRBD1. Losses at the gene ends were 5 bases for V and 7 bases for J; bases not matched to a gene: 6. This CDR3 comprises 14 residues. Looked up from germline, CDR1 is LGHNA and CDR2 is YNFKEQ. The DNA for the CDR3 is TGTGCCAGCAGCTTAGGACAGGGGGCTGGTGAAGCTTTCTTT. It codes for CASSLGQGAGEAFF.

The chain carries TRBV7-9 and TRBJ2-5, with D unclear. The CDR3 sequence is 15 residues long. CDR1 and CDR2 from the germline V gene are SEHNR and FQNEAQ (reference sequence). Deletions cut 3 bases from V and 7 bases from J, with 18 bases between. CDR3 protein: CASSFRVSNVVTQYF. The CDR3 DNA follows: TGTGCCAGCAGCTTCCGGGTAAGTAACGTGGTGACCCAGTACTTC.

The rearrangement links TRBV4-2 to TRBJ2-3; 8 bases align to TRBD2. The ends lost 4 bases at V and 4 bases at J; junction bases unmatched: 13. CDR3 length equals 17 residues. Germline-derived CDR1 and CDR2 are LGHNA and YNFKEQ. The CDR3 here is CASSLAPQAGVADTQYF. In DNA, the CDR3 is TGTGCCAGCAGCCTCGCTCCGCAAGCGGGAGTAGCAGATACGCAGTATTTT.